This is a list of T cell receptor beta chains from one sample in a study of blood T cell repertoires in COVID-19. TCRdb's copy holds only in-frame clones and misses some; the assay was immunoSEQ multiplex PCR. The table includes some 120,000 clones, 85% to 90% detected once. Sequencing input: peripheral blood. The source of these receptors is a human donor with acute or convalescent COVID-19. The donor label of this sample is uncertain. Both conserved end residues are part of each CDR3. The order of the fields is CDR3 protein, CDR3 DNA, V gene, D gene, clone size, J gene. D genes are given only for firm matches. Only part of the rows carry a size: once, few, many, or a class if the clone is expanded.

CASSQDWGRGADKNIQYF	TGTGCCAGCAGCCAAGATTGGGGAAGGGGCGCGGACAAAAACATTCAGTACTTC	TRBV4-2	NA	NA	TRBJ2-4
CASAEIVTGAGRTEAFF	TGTGCCAGCGCCGAAATAGTAACAGGGGCCGGGCGGACTGAAGCTTTCTTT	TRBV18	TRBD1	NA	TRBJ1-1
CASSQGQSREKLFF	TGTGCCAGCAGCCAAGGACAGTCGAGGGAAAAACTGTTTTTT	TRBV28	NA	few	TRBJ1-4
CARHEEHRVHYEQYF	TGCGCCAGACATGAAGAACACAGGGTACACTACGAGCAGTACTTC	TRBV5-1	NA	NA	TRBJ2-7
CASSLEGTVEAFF	TGTGCCAGCAGCTTAGAGGGGACAGTTGAAGCTTTCTTT	TRBV11-2	TRBD1	NA	TRBJ1-1
CASSFPGLPSYNEQFF	TGTGCCAGCAGTTTTCCGGGACTGCCTTCCTACAATGAGCAGTTCTTC	TRBV28	NA	NA	TRBJ2-1
CASSAQQGHGNQPQHF	TGTGCCAGCAGTGCCCAACAGGGGCATGGCAATCAGCCCCAGCATTTT	TRBV6-1	TRBD1	once	TRBJ1-5
CATSDSVEMKETQYF	TGTGCCACCAGTGATTCCGTAGAGATGAAAGAGACCCAGTACTTC	TRBV24-1	NA	NA	TRBJ2-5
CASSQMSPGEQYF	TGTGCCAGCAGCCAGATGTCCCCGGGGGAGCAGTACTTC	TRBV3-1/TRBV3-2	NA	NA	TRBJ2-7
CASSPQIGRGEKLFF	TGTGCCAGCAGCCCCCAGATCGGCAGGGGTGAAAAACTGTTTTTT	TRBV16	NA	NA	TRBJ1-4
CASSSRLGQGENIQYF	TGTGCCAGCAGCTCACGTTTGGGACAGGGAGAGAACATTCAGTACTTC	TRBV7-8	TRBD1	NA	TRBJ2-4
CASSFLAGWGLTDTQYF	TGTGCCAGCAGCTTCCTCGCGGGGTGGGGTTTAACAGATACGCAGTATTTT	TRBV7-6	NA	NA	TRBJ2-3
CASSTTGAGRSGYTF	TGTGCCAGCAGTACAACAGGGGCCGGTCGGTCTGGCTACACCTTC	TRBV28	TRBD1	NA	TRBJ1-2
CASSYLAGADTQYF	TGTGCCAGCAGCTACCTAGCGGGAGCTGATACGCAGTATTTT	TRBV7-3	TRBD2	NA	TRBJ2-3
CASRPGTGDFYGYTF	TGCGCCAGCAGACCTGGGACAGGGGATTTCTATGGCTACACCTTC	TRBV4-3	TRBD1	few	TRBJ1-2
CASRKTGADTEAFF	TGTGCCAGCAGGAAAACAGGGGCTGACACTGAAGCTTTCTTT	TRBV2	TRBD1	NA	TRBJ1-1